The text below deals with one TCR beta chain. Its target is not known. The germline CDR1 and CDR2 sequences are GTSNPN and SVGIG (reference sequence). CDR3 length equals 14 residues. Trimming removed 5 bases from V and 6 bases from J; junction bases left unmatched: 7. This sample is part of a study of breast tumors, draining lymph nodes, adjacent tissues. Axillary draining lymph nodes of breast cancer patients supplied the node samples. General study points: That most tumor T cells come from lymph nodes remained unproven.

MiXCR, run by TCRdb on the multiplex PCR reads, gives a single entry per CDR3 protein. The sample yields approximately 100,000 distinct CDR3 sequences, approximately 22% seen once. The specimen was axillary lymph node tissue. The gene calls are TRBV30 and TRBJ2-7, with 13 bases fitting TRBD2. The TCR comes from a female donor with breast cancer. Some clones in this sample may be carry-over from other donors' samples. CDR3 in DNA: TGTGCCTGGGGCAAAGGACTAGCGGGAGTCGAGCAGTACTTC. It translates to CAWGKGLAGVEQYF.